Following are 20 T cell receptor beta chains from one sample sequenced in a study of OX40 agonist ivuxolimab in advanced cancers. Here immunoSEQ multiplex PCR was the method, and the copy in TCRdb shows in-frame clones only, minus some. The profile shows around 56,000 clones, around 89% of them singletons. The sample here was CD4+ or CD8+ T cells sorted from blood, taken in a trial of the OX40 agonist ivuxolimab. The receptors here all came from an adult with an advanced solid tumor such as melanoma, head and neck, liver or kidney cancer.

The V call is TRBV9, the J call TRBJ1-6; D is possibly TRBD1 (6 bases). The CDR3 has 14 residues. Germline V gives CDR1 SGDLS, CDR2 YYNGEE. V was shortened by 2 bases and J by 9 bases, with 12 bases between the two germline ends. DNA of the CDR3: TGTGCCAGCAGCGTTCTACAGGGTGGTTCACCCCTCCACTTT. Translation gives CASSVLQGGSPLHF.

The CDR3 here is CASSPRSGGDEQYF. The DNA for the CDR3 is TGTGCCAGCAGCCCCAGGAGTGGCGGGGACGAGCAGTACTTC. The rearrangement joins TRBV7-6 to TRBJ2-7; D might be TRBD2 (6 bases). The CDR3 has 14 residues. Trimming took 5 bases from V and 5 from J, leaving 16 bases between them. Germline V gene data show CDR1 as SGHVS and CDR2 as FNYEAQ.

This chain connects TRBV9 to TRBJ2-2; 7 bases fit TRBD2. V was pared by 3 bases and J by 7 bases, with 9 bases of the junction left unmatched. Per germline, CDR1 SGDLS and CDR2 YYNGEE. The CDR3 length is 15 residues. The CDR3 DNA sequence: TGTGCCAGCAGCGAAGCGGGGCATGTGGACGGGGAGCTGTTTTTT. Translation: CASSEAGHVDGELFF.

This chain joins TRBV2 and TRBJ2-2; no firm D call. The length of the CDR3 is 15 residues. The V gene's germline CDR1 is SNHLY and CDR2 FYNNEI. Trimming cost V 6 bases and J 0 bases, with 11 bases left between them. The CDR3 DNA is TGTGCCAGCAGCCCTCTTGAGGCGAACACCGGGGAGCTGTTTTTT. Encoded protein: CASSPLEANTGELFF.

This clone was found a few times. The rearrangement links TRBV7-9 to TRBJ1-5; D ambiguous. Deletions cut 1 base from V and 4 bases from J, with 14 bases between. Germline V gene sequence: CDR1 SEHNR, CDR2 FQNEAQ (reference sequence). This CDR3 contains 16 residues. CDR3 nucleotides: TGTGCCAGCAGCTTAGAGGTGGGGTGGGGAAATCAGCCCCAGCATTTT. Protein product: CASSLEVGWGNQPQHF. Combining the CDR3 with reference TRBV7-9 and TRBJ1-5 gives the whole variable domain DTGVSQNPRHKITKRGQNVTFRCDPISEHNRLYWYRQTLGQGPEFLTYFQNEAQLEKSRLLSDRFSAERPKGSFSTLEIQRTEQGDSAMYLCASSLEVGWGNQPQHFGDGTRLSIL.

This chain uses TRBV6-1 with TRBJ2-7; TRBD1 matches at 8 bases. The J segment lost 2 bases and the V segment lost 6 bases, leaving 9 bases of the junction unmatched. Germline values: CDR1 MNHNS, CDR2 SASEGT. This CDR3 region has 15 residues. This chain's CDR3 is CASRLQGVGAYEQYF. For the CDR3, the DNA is TGTGCCAGCAGGCTACAGGGGGTCGGGGCCTACGAGCAGTACTTC.

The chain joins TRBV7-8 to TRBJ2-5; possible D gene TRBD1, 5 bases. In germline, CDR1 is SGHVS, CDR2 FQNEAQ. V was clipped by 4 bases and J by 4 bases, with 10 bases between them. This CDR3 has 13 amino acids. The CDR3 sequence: CASSYGHGETQYF. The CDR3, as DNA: TGTGCCAGCAGCTACGGACATGGAGAGACCCAGTACTTC. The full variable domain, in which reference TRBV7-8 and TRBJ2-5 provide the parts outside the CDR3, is GAGVSQSPRYKVAKRGQDVALRCDPISGHVSLFWYQQALGQGPEFLTYFQNEAQLDKSGLPSDRFFAERPEGSVSTLKIQRTQQEDSAVYLCASSYGHGETQYFGPGTRLLVL.

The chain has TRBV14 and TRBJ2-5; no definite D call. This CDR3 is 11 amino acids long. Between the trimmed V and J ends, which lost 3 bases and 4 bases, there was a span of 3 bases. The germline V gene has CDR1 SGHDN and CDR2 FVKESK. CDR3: CASSHAETQYF. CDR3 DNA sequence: TGTGCCAGCAGCCATGCAGAGACCCAGTACTTC.

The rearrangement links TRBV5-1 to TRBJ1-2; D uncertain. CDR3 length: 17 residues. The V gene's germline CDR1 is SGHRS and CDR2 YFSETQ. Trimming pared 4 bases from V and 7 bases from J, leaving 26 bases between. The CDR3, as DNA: TGCGCCAGCAGCCCATGGCAGGCCGGTCCCCCTAAATCTGGCTACACCTTC. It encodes CASSPWQAGPPKSGYTF.

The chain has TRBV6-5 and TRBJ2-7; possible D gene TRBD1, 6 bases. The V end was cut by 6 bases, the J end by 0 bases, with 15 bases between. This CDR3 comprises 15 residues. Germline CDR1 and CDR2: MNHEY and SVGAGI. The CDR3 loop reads CASRNRDTDSYEQYF. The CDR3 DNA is TGTGCCAGCAGGAACCGGGACACGGACTCCTACGAGCAGTACTTC.

The CDR3 sequence is CASSVRGRRNSYEQYF. The CDR3, as DNA: TGTGCCAGCAGCGTTAGAGGGAGGCGAAACTCCTACGAGCAGTACTTC. This chain joins TRBV5-4 and TRBJ2-7; perhaps TRBD2 as D (6 bases). Germline assignment: CDR1 SGHNT and CDR2 YYREEE (reference sequence). Trimming stripped 4 bases from V and 0 bases from J, with 17 bases between. The CDR3 loop spans 16 amino acids.

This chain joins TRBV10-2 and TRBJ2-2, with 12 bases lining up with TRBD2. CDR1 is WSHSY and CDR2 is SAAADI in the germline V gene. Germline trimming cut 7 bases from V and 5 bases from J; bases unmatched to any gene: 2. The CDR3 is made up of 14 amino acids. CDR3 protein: CASKTSGGTGELFF. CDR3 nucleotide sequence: TGCGCCAGCAAGACTAGCGGGGGAACCGGGGAGCTGTTTTTT.

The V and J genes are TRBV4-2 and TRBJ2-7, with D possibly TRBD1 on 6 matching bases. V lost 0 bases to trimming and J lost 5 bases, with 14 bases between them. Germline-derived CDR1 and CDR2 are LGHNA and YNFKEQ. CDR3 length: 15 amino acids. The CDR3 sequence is CASSQDLGRGDEQYF. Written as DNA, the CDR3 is TGTGCCAGCAGCCAAGATCTTGGCAGGGGCGACGAGCAGTACTTC.

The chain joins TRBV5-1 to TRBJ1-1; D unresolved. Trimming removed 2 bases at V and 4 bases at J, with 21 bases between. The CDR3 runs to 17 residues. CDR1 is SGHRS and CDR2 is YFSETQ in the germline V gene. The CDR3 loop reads CASSFRPQSGGLTEAFF. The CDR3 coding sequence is TGCGCCAGCAGCTTCAGACCGCAATCGGGAGGGCTCACTGAAGCTTTCTTT.

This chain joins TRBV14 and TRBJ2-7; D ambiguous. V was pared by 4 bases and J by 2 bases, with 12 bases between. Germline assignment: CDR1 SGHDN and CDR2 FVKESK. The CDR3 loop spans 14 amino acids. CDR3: CASSRYSTAYEQYF. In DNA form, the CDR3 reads TGTGCCAGCAGCCGCTACAGCACAGCCTACGAGCAGTACTTC.

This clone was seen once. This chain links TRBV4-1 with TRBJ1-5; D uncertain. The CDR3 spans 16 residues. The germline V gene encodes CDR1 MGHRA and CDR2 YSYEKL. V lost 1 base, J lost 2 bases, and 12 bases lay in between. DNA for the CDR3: TGCGCCAGCAGCCAAGGAGGCTGGCAGGGCAATCAGCCCCAGCATTTT. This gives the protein CASSQGGWQGNQPQHF.

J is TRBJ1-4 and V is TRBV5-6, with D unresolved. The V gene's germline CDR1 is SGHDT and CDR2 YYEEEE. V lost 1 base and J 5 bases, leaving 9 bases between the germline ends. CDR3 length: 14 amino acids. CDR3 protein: CASSLYGLNEKLFF. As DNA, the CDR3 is TGTGCCAGCAGCTTGTATGGACTAAATGAAAAACTGTTTTTT. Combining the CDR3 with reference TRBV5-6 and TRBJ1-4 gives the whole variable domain DAGVTQSPTHLIKTRGQQVTLRCSPKSGHDTVSWYQQALGQGPQFIFQYYEEEERQRGNFPDRFSGHQFPNYSSELNVNALLLGDSALYLCASSLYGLNEKLFFGSGTQLSVL.

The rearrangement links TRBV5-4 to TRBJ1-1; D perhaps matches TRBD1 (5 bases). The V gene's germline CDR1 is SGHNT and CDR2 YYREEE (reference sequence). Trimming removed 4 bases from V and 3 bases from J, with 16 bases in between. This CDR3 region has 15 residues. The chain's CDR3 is CASSDVTAGDTEAFF. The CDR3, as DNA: TGTGCCAGCAGCGACGTAACCGCGGGGGACACTGAAGCTTTCTTT.

CDR3 coding DNA: TGTGCCTGGAGTGTCCAGGGGAACACTGAAGCTTTCTTT. Amino acid sequence: CAWSVQGNTEAFF. The chain recombines TRBV30 with TRBJ1-1, with D tentatively TRBD1 (5 bases). Looked up from germline, CDR1 is GTSNPN and CDR2 is SVGIG (reference sequence). This CDR3 is built from 13 residues. The V and J ends lost 0 bases and 1 base respectively, with 6 bases between them.

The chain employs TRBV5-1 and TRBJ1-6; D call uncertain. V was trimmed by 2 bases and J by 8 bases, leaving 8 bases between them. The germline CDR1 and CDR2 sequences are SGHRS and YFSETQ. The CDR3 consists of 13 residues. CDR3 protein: CASSFGRDSPLHF. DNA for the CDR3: TGCGCCAGCAGCTTCGGTCGGGATTCACCCCTCCACTTT.